This T cell receptor beta chain was identified during a study of shared clonotypes between healthy human individuals. Study observations and caveats: Blood alone was sampled, and tissue repertoires likely differ. Estimated richness values were generally larger in naive subsets than in memory subsets.

Generated by immunoSEQ multiplex PCR, the TCRdb table keeps only in-frame clones and is missing some. The data hold 2,100,000 or so clones, with under 97% observed a single time. Concerning this clone itself: Its antigen is undetermined. This CDR3 is also generated by other DNA sequences in the sample.

The donors were all Caucasian adults (living in Nashville, Tennessee). V gave up 2 bases and J gave up 4 bases, with 3 bases separating them. The CDR3 contains 11 residues. Germline loops: CDR1 SEHNR, CDR2 FQNEAQ (reference sequence). The chain uses TRBV7-9 and TRBJ2-7, with D hard to call. Input material: naive CD4+ T cells sorted from blood. Regarding subset: CD45RA+ positively selected. The sequence was collected from a man between 18 and 35 years old in good health. The CDR3 DNA follows: TGTGCCAGCAGCTTAACGTACGAGCAGTACTTC. Protein sequence: CASSLTYEQYF.